The clone carrying this T cell receptor beta chain turned up a few times. The antigen is not known. A 5'RACE reaction primed in the constant segment made cDNA libraries of TCR alpha and TCR beta, and these carried sample barcodes and UMIs. Via MiXCR, TCRdb re-called the 5' RACE reads, giving one row per CDR3 protein. Among under 300,000 distinct CDR3 sequences listed, 8% to 10% were seen once. This entry is derived from a study of T-cell memory formation after mild COVID-19. Across the study: The two donors had largely donor-specific TCR clusters.

General observations from the study: Pre-infection memory contained some responding clones, which suggested that cross-reactive memory had joined. Clones shrinking from day 15 to 85 showed even CD4/CD8 mixes; later expanders tilted CD4+.

The germline CDR1 and CDR2 sequences are SGHNT and YYREEE (reference sequence). V was trimmed by 0 bases and J by 12 bases, leaving 10 bases between them. The CDR3 consists of 13 residues. The clonotype comes from a man aged 18 to 30 who had mild COVID-19 (a few samples of this study predate the infection). Cell type and time point are not known. The sequenced sample consisted of PBMCs or a T cell subset sorted from them (not recorded which). V usage is TRBV5-4 and J usage is TRBJ1-6, with no clear D. The CDR3 sequence: CASSLAQDRPLHF. The CDR3 region has the DNA TGTGCCAGCAGCTTGGCCCAGGACCGACCCCTCCACTTT.